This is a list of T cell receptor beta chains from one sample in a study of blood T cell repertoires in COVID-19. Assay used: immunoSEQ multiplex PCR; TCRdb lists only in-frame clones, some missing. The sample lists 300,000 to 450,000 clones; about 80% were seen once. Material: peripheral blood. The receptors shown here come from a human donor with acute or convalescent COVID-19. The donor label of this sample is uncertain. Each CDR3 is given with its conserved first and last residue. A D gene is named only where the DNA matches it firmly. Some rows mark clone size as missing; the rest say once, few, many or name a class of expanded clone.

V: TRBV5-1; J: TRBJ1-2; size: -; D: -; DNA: TGCGCCAGCAGCTTGGGGCATTACCTCAACTATGGCTACACCTTC; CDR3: CASSLGHYLNYGYTF
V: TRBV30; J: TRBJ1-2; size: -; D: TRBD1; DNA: TGTGCCTGGAGGACAGGGGGCCGCGGCTACACCTTC; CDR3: CAWRTGGRGYTF
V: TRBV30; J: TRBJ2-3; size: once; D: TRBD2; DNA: TGTGCCTGGAGCGCAGCGGGGGTCGGAGATACGCAGTATTTT; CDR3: CAWSAAGVGDTQYF
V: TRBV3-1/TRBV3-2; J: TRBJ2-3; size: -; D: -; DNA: TGTGCCAGCAGCCAAAACCCGGGAGAGGGGGGGAAGTTAGATACGCAGTATTTT; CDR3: CASSQNPGEGGKLDTQYF
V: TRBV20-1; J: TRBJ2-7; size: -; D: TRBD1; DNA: TGCAGTGCTAGTACCCCCACAGGGGGTATCCACGAGCAGTACTTC; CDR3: CSASTPTGGIHEQYF
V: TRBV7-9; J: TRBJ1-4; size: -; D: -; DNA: TGTGCCAGCAGCTTACCGCTACCACAGGGATTAGGAAAACTGTTTTTT; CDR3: CASSLPLPQGLGKLFF
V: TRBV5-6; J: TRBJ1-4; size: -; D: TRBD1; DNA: TGTGCCAGCAGCTTGGAGGGACAGGGTAGGGAAAAACTGTTTTTT; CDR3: CASSLEGQGREKLFF
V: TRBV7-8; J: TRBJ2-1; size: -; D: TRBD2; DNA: TGTGCCAGCAGCTTAGTACGAGCGGGGGTGGGCAATGAGCAGTTCTTC; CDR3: CASSLVRAGVGNEQFF
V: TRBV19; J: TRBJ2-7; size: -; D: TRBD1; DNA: TGTGCCAGTAGGGAGGTAGGGACAGCTTCCTACGAGCAGTACTTC; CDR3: CASREVGTASYEQYF
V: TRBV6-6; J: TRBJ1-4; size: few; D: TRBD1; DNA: TGTGCCAGCAGTTTCAGGACAGGCGGTAATGAAAAACTGTTTTTT; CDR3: CASSFRTGGNEKLFF
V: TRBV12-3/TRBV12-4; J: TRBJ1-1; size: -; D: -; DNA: TGTGCCAGCAGTTCTGACAGCTACACTGAAGCTTTCTTT; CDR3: CASSSDSYTEAFF
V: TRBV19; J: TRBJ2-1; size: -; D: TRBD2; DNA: TGTGCCAGTAGTTCGAGACTAGCGGGGGCTTACAATGAGCAGTTCTTC; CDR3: CASSSRLAGAYNEQFF
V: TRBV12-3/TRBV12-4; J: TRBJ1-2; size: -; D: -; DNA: TGTGCCAGCAGTTTTGGGCGCGGCTACACCTTC; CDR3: CASSFGRGYTF
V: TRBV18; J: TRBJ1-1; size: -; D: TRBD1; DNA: TGTGCCAGCTCACAGCCGGGACAGGGGCCTGAAGCTTTCTTT; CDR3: CASSQPGQGPEAFF
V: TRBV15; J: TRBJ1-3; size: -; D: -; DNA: TGTGCCACCAGCCCCGGCGGTGTGAGCTCTGGAAACACCATATATTTT; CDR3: CATSPGGVSSGNTIYF
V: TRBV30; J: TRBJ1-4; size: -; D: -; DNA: TGTGCCTGGAGTGTAGGGGGTCGGAATAATGAAAAACTGTTTTTT; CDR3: CAWSVGGRNNEKLFF
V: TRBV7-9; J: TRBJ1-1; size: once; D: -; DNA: TGTGCCAGCAGCTTAGGAGGGGGGAACACTGAAGCTTTCTTT; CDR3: CASSLGGGNTEAFF
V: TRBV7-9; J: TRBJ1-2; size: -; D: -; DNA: TGTGCCACCAAGTCCGGCAGCGGCCCGGGCTACACCTTC; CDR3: CATKSGSGPGYTF
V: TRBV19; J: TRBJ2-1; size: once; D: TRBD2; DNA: TGTGCCAGTAGTACCGGACTAGCGGGAGTATTTGAGCAGTTCTTC; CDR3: CASSTGLAGVFEQFF
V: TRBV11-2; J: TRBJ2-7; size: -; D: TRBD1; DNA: TGTGCCAGCAGCTCGGGACAGGGGGTTTGGGAGCAGTACTTC; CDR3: CASSSGQGVWEQYF
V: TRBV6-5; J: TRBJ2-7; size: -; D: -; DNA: TGTGCCAGCAGTAAATTACAGGTCTCCTACGAGCAGTACTTC; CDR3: CASSKLQVSYEQYF
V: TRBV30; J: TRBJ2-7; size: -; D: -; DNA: TGTGCCTGGAGTGAGGGGGTCTCCTACGAGCAGTACTTC; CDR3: CAWSEGVSYEQYF
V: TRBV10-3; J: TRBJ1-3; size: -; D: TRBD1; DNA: TGTGCCATCAGTACCGGGACAGGGCTCGGAAACACCATATATTTT; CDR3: CAISTGTGLGNTIYF
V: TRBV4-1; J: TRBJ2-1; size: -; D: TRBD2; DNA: TGCGCCAGCAGCCGATTAATTTTACGCGGACTAGCGGGAAACAATGAGCAGTTCTTC; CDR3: CASSRLILRGLAGNNEQFF
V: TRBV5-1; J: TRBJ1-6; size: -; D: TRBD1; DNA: TGCGCCAGCAGCTTGGAGGTCGGACAGGCCGGAACACCTTTGAATTCACCCCTCCACTTT; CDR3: CASSLEVGQAGTPLNSPLHF
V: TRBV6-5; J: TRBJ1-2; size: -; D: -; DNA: TGTGCCAGCACCCCACAGCCTAACTATGGCTACACCTTC; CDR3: CASTPQPNYGYTF
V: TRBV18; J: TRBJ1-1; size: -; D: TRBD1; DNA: TGTGCCAGCTCACCCGAGGGACAGGCCGTCACTGAAGCTTTCTTT; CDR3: CASSPEGQAVTEAFF
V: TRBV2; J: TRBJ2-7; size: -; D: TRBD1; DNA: TGTGCCAGAGGGGACAGTGAGGACTACGAGCAGTACTTC; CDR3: CARGDSEDYEQYF
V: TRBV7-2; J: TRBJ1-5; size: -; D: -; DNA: TGTGCCAGCAGCTTAGCCCTAAGGGGACAGCCCCAGCATTTT; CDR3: CASSLALRGQPQHF
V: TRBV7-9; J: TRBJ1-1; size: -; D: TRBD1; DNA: TGTGCCAGCAACCCCTCAGGGACAGGGGCGATGAACACTGAAGCTTTCTTT; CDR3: CASNPSGTGAMNTEAFF
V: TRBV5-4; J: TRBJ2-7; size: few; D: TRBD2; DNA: TGTGCCAGCAGCGGGGGACTAGTGAGCTCCTACGAGCAGTACTTC; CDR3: CASSGGLVSSYEQYF
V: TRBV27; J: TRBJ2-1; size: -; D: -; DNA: TGTGCCAGCAGTCCCTATTCAGACACTAGGACCCTCCTCAATGAGCAGTTCTTC; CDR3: CASSPYSDTRTLLNEQFF
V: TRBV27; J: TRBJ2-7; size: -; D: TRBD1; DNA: TGTGCCAGCAGTCGTCCCGGACAGGGCAGGTACGAGCAGTACTTC; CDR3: CASSRPGQGRYEQYF
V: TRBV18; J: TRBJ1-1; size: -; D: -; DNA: TGTGCCAGCTCACCACTGGGAGGGTTTGACACTGAAGCTTTCTTT; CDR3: CASSPLGGFDTEAFF
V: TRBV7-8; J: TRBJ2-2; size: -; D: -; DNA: TGTGCCAGCAGCTCCCACGGACAGAGCACCGGGGAGCTGTTTTTT; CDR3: CASSSHGQSTGELFF
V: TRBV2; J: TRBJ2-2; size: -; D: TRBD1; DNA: TGTGCCAGCGGGGGACAGCCGAACACCGGGGAGCTGTTTTTT; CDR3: CASGGQPNTGELFF
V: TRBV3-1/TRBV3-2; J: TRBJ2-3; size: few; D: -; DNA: TGTGCCAGCAGCCAAGGACGCGGCATTAGCACAGATACGCAGTATTTT; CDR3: CASSQGRGISTDTQYF
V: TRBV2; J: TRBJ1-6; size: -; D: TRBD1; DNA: TGTGCCAGCAGAGCGCAGGGGGGTCATTCACCCCTCCACTTT; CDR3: CASRAQGGHSPLHF
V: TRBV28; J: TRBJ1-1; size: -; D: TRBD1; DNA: TGTGCCAGCAGCCTAGACAGGGCCACTGAAGCTTTCTTT; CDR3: CASSLDRATEAFF
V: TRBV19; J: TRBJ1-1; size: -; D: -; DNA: TGTGCCAGTAGTATCCGACTGGACACGGCTGAAGCTTTCTTT; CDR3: CASSIRLDTAEAFF